The 2 T cell receptor beta chains listed next were all sequenced from one sample in a study of blood T cells in healthy people across ages. Alongside a J-beta primer mix, a sample-barcoded 5' primer served in a second PCR lasting about 7 to 11 cycles. TCRdb fed the 5' RACE reads into MiXCR, producing one record per CDR3 protein. The sample comprises about 970,000 distinct CDR3 sequences, roughly 51% of which are singletons, and over 20% rests with the top ten. Sequencing used blood. These receptors were collected from an older woman in good health.

The V gene is TRBV6-5, the J gene TRBJ2-5; D might be TRBD2 (7 bases). Germline CDR1 reads MNHEY; CDR2 reads SVGAGI. V lost 7 bases and J 2 bases, leaving 17 bases between the germline ends. This CDR3 spans 15 amino acids. CDR3 sequence reads: CASKPRGGIQETQYF. The CDR3 DNA follows: TGTGCCAGCAAACCCAGGGGAGGGATACAAGAGACCCAGTACTTC.

The V and J genes are TRBV19 and TRBJ2-6, with D possibly being TRBD2 (5 bases). This CDR3 contains 18 residues. Germline-derived CDR1 and CDR2 are LNHDA and SQIVND (reference sequence). Trimming pared 11 bases from V and 2 bases from J, leaving 25 bases between. CDR3 residues: CASKTAGLSYPGANVLTF. CDR3 DNA: TGTGCCTCAAAAACCGCGGGTCTCTCCTACCCTGGGGCCAACGTCCTGACTTTC.